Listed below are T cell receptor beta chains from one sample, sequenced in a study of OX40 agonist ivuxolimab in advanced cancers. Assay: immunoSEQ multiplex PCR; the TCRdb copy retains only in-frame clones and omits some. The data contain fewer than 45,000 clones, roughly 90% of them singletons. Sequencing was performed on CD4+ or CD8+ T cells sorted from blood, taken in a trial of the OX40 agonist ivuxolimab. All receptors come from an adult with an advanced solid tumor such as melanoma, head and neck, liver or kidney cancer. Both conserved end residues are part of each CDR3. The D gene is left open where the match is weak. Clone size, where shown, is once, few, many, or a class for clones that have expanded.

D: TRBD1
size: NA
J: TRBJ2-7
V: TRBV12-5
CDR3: CASGEGLGDRGREQYF
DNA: TGTGCTAGTGGGGAGGGGCTGGGGGACAGGGGGAGAGAGCAGTACTTC

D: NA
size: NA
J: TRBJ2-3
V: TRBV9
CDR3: CASSVGGASTDTQYF
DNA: TGTGCCAGCAGCGTGGGGGGGGCTAGCACAGATACGCAGTATTTT

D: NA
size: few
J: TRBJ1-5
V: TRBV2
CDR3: CASSEYRQDHQPQHF
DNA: TGTGCCAGCAGTGAATACAGGCAGGACCATCAGCCCCAGCATTTT

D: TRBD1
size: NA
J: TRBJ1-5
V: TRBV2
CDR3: CASRGTGEYPQPQHF
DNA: TGTGCCAGCAGAGGGACAGGCGAGTATCCTCAGCCCCAGCATTTT

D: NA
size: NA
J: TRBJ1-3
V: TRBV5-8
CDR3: CASSPRTEASGNTIYF
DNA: TGTGCCAGCAGCCCAAGGACAGAAGCCTCTGGAAACACCATATATTTT

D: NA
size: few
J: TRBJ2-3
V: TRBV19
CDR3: CASSYQYTQYF
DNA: TGTGCCAGTAGTTACCAATATACGCAGTATTTT

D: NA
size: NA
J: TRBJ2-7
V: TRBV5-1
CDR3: CASSYLQAREQYF
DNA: TGCGCCAGCAGCTATCTACAGGCGAGGGAGCAGTACTTC

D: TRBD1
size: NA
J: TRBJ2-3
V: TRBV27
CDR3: CASSSLRTGFADTQYF
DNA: TGTGCCAGCAGTTCCCTCAGGACAGGGTTTGCAGATACGCAGTATTTT

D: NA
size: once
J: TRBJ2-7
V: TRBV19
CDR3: CASSPRGHYEQYF
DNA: TGTGCCAGTAGTCCGCGGGGTCACTACGAGCAGTACTTC

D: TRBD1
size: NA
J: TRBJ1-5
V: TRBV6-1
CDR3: CASSLTGPDQPQHF
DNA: TGTGCCAGCAGTCTGACAGGGCCGGATCAGCCCCAGCATTTT

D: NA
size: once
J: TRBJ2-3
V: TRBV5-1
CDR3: CASSLGRQSTDTQYF
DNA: TGCGCCAGCAGCCTCGGACGGCAAAGCACAGATACGCAGTATTTT

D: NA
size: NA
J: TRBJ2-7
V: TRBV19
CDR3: CASSPPGVHEQYF
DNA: TGTGCCAGTAGCCCCCCAGGGGTCCACGAGCAGTACTTC

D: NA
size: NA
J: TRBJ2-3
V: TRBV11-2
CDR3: CASSYRDSNPTDTQYF
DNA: TGTGCCAGCAGCTACCGGGACTCTAACCCCACAGATACGCAGTATTTT

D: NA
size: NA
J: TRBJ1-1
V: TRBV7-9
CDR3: CASSLALGGEAFF
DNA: TGTGCCAGCAGCTTAGCCTTGGGGGGAGAAGCTTTCTTT

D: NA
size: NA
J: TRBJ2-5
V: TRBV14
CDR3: CASSLLGRGPRETQYF
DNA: TGTGCCAGCAGCCTTCTAGGACGGGGGCCTCGGGAGACCCAGTACTTC

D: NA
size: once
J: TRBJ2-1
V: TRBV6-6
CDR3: CASSPRDLIVF
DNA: TGTGCCAGCAGTCCGCGGGACCTCATCGTCTTC

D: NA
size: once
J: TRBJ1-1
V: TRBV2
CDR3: CASWVLNTEAFF
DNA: TGTGCCAGTTGGGTTTTGAACACTGAAGCTTTCTTT

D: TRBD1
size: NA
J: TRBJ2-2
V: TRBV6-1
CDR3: CASSNRDRNTGELFF
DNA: TGTGCCAGCAGTAACCGGGACAGGAACACCGGGGAGCTGTTTTTT

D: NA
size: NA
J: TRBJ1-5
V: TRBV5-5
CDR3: CASSLGGAVRGPQHF
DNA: TGTGCCAGCAGCTTGGGAGGGGCCGTGAGGGGGCCCCAGCATTTT

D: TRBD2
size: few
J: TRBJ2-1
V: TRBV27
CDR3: CASSFSSGGGQFF
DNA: TGTGCCAGCAGTTTTTCTAGCGGGGGGGGGCAGTTCTTC